This T cell receptor beta chain was documented in a study of spatial heterogeneity in lung cancer. The V segment lost 7 bases and the J segment 1 base; nucleotides outside the gene matches: 8. The CDR3 sequence is 15 residues long. Germline CDR1 and CDR2: DFQATT and SNEGSKA (reference sequence). This clonotype was observed a few times. The time point: blood at routine non-recurrence follow-up after resection. Tumor, nontumor lung or frozen PBMC supplied whole RNA, sequenced without sorting. One entry per CDR3 protein results from TCRdb running MiXCR on the 5' RACE reads. Among roughly 110,000 distinct CDR3 sequences, approximately 10% were seen once, and the ten largest hold approximately 24%.

The rearrangement uses TRBV20-1 and TRBJ1-5; 9 bases line up with TRBD1. The TCR originated in a female donor with early-stage non-small cell lung cancer. The sample consisted of PBMCs, taken at follow-up. DNA of the CDR3: TGCAGTGTCCGGGGACAGGGAGCGAGCAATCAGCCCCAGCATTTT. Encoded protein: CSVRGQGASNQPQHF.